This T cell receptor beta chain was documented in a study of lymphopenia after photon versus proton radiotherapy. Broader study findings: Under photons, naive T cells and diversity fell while effector/memory populations rose. In patients who died, overall survival fell as post-nadir TCR diversity dropped more. Oligoclonal CD8+ Temra expansion after nadir drove photon patients' diversity drop. Better survival with proton therapy was suggested as possible, not demonstrated.

Note on this clone: Its specificity is not known.

Clones were sequenced by immunoSEQ multiplex PCR, and TCRdb holds only the in-frame ones, with some missing. The data contain about 16,000 clones, approximately 90% of them singletons. The CDR3 has 15 residues. Germline CDR1 reads MNHNY; CDR2 reads SVGAGI (reference sequence). The V end was cut by 7 bases, the J end by 1 base, with 16 bases between. This sequence was found in a man between 65 and 85 years old with pancreatic cancer. Sequenced material: peripheral blood, taken from a patient treated with proton-based radiotherapy. The rearrangement uses TRBV6-6 and TRBJ1-2; D not certain. The CDR3: CASNPLRGINYGYTF. CDR3 bases: TGTGCCAGCAACCCATTGCGGGGAATTAACTATGGCTACACCTTC.